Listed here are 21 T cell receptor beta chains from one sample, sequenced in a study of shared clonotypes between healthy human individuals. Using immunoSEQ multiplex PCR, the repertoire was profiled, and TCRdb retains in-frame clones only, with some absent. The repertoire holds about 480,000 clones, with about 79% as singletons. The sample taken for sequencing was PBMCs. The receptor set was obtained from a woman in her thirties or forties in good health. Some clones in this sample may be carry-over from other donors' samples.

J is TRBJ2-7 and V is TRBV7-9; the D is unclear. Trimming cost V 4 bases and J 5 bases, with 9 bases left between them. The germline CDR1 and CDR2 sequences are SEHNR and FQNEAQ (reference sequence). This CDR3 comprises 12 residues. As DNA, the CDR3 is TGTGCCAGCAGCTCAGTCGGCCACGAGCAGTACTTC. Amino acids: CASSSVGHEQYF.

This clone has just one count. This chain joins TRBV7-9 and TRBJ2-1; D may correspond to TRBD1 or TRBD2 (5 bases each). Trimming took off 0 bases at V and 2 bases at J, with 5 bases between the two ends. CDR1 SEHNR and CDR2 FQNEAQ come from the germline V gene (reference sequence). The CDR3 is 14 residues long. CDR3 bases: TGTGCCAGCAGCTTAGCGGGGGCCTACAATGAGCAGTTCTTC. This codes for CASSLAGAYNEQFF.

CDR3 sequence: CASSLGTGGNQPQHF. DNA of the CDR3: TGTGCCAGCTCACTAGGGACAGGGGGAAATCAGCCCCAGCATTTT. V usage is TRBV18 and J usage is TRBJ1-5; 11 bases are shared with TRBD1. The CDR3 consists of 15 residues. CDR1 is KGHSH, CDR2 LQKENI, per germline. J lost 4 bases, V lost 4 bases, and 3 bases had no gene match.

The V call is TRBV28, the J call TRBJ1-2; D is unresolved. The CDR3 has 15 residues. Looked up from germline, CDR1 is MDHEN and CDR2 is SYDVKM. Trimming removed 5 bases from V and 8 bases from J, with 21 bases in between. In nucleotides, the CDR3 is TGTGCCAGCAGTGGAAAAAGCCGGACCCAGAAGGGCTACACCTTC. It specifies CASSGKSRTQKGYTF.

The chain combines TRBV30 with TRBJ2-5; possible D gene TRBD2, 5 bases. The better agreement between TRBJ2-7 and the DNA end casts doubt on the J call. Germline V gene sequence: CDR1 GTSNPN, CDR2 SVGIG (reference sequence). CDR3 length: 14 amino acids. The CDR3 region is CAWSVRTGTYEQYF. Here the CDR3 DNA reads TGTGCCTGGAGTGTACGTACCGGGACCTACGAGCAGTACTTC.

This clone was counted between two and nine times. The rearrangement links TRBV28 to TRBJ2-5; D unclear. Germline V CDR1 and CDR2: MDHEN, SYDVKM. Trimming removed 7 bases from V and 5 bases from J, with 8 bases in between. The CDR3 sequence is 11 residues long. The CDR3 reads CASTKRETQYF. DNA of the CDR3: TGTGCCAGCACCAAGAGGGAGACCCAGTACTTC.

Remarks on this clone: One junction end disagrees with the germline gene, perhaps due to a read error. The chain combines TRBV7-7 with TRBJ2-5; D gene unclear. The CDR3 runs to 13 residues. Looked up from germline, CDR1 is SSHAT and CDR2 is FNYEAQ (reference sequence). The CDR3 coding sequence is TGTGCTAGCAGCTTAAATATGGGAGAGACCCAGTACTTC. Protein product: CASSLNMGETQYF.

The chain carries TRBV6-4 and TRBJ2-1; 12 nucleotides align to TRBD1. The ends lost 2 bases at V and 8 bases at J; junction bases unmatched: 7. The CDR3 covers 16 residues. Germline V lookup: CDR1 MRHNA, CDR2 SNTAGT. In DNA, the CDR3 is TGTGCCAGCAGTGACCAGGGACAGGGGGCGGGCGATGAGCAGTTCTTC. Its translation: CASSDQGQGAGDEQFF.

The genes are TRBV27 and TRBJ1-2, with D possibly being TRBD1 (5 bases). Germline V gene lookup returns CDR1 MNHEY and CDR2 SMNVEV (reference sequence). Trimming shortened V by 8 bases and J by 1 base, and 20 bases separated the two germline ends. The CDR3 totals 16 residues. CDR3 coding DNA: TGTGCCAGCCCCGCGGCGGGGGAAGGGGATAACTATGGCTACACCTTC. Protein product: CASPAAGEGDNYGYTF.

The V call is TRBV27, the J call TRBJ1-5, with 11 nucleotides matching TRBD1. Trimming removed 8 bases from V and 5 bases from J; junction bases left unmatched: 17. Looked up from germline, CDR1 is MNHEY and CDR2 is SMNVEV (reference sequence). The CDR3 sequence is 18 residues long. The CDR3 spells CASGPSPGQGAFYQPQHF. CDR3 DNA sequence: TGTGCCAGCGGACCCTCACCCGGACAGGGGGCATTTTATCAGCCCCAGCATTTT.

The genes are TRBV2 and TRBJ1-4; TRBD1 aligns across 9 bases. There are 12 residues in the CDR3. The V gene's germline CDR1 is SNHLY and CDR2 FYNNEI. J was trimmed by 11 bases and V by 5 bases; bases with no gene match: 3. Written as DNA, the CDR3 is TGTGCCAGCAGTAGGGACAGGGACAAACTGTTTTTT. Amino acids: CASSRDRDKLFF.

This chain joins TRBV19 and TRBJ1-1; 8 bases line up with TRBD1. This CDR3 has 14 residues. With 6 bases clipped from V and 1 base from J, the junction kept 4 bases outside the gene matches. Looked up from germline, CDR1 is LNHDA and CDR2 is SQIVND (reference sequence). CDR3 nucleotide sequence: TGTGCCAGTAGCCGGGGACAGGCGAACACTGAAGCTTTCTTT. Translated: CASSRGQANTEAFF.

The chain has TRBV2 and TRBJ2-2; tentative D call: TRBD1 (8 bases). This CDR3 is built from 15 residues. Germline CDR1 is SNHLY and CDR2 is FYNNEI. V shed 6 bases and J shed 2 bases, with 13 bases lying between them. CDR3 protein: CASRAGQANTGELFF. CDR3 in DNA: TGTGCCAGCAGAGCGGGACAGGCAAACACCGGGGAGCTGTTTTTT.

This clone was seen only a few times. CDR3 sequence (DNA): TGTGCCAGCAGCTTAGCGGGACCGCCCTACGAGCAGTACTTC. Translating gives CASSLAGPPYEQYF. This chain connects TRBV7-6 to TRBJ2-7; D may match TRBD1 or TRBD2 (5 bases each). The CDR3 totals 14 residues. In germline, CDR1 is SGHVS, CDR2 FNYEAQ. V lost 0 bases, J lost 2 bases, and 8 bases lay in between.

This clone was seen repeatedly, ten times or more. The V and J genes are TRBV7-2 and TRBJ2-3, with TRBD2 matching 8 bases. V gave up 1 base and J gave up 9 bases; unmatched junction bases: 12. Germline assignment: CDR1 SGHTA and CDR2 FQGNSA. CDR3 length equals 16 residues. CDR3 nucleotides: TGTGCCAGCAGCTTAGTAGGGGGTAGCGGGGTGGTGACGCAGTATTTT. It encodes CASSLVGGSGVVTQYF.

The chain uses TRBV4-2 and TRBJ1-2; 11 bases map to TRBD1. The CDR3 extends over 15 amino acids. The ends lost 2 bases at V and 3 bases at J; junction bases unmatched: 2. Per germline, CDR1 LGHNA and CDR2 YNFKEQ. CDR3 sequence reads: CASSQPGQGDYGYTF. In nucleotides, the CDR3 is TGTGCCAGCAGCCAACCGGGACAGGGGGACTATGGCTACACCTTC.

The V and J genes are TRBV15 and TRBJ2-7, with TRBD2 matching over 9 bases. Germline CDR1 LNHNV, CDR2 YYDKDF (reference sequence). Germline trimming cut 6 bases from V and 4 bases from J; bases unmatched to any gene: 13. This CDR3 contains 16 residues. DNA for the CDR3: TGTGCCACCAGTCCAGAGAAGATAGCGGGAGTATACGAGCAGTACTTC. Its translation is CATSPEKIAGVYEQYF.

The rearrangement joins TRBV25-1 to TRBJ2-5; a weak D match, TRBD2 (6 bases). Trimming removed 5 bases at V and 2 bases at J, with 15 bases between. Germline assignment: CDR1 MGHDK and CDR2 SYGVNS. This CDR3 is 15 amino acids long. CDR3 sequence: CASSQGLGGQETQYF. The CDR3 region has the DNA TGTGCCAGCAGTCAGGGCTTAGGAGGGCAAGAGACCCAGTACTTC. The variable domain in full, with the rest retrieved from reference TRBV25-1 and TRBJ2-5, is EADIYQTPRYLVIGTGKKITLECSQTMGHDKMYWYQQDPGMELHLIHYSYGVNSTEKGDLSSESTVSRIRTEHFPLTLESARPSHTSQYLCASSQGLGGQETQYFGPGTRLLVL.

CDR3 nucleotide sequence: TGTGCCAGCTCACCCGGGACAAGCTATGGCTACACCTTC. It is translated as CASSPGTSYGYTF. The rearrangement joins TRBV18 to TRBJ1-2; possibly TRBD1 for D (6 bases). Germline assignment: CDR1 KGHSH and CDR2 LQKENI. The V end was cut by 3 bases, the J end by 4 bases, with 9 bases between. CDR3 length: 13 amino acids.

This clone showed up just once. The CDR3 nucleotides read TGTGCCAGCAGCTTAGTTCTCAGGTCGGCTGATACGCAGTATTTT. It specifies CASSLVLRSADTQYF. This rearrangement joins TRBV11-2 to TRBJ2-3, with D unclear. V shed 1 base and J shed 6 bases, with 14 bases lying between them. Germline V CDR1 and CDR2: SGHAT, FQNNGV. The CDR3 runs to 15 residues.

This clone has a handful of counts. CDR3 protein: CASSNWAKQDLGGYTF. In nucleotides, the CDR3 is TGTGCCAGCAGCAATTGGGCCAAACAGGATTTGGGTGGCTACACCTTC. The chain joins TRBV21-1 to TRBJ1-2; the table's D call TRBD1 went unverified against the DNA. TRBV21-1 is listed as a pseudogene. The CDR3 extends over 16 amino acids.